This entry lists 8 T cell receptor beta chains sequenced from one sample in a study of T-cell memory formation after mild COVID-19. TCRdb re-analysed the 5' RACE reads in MiXCR, keeping a single row per CDR3 protein. Counted here are around 510,000 distinct CDR3 sequences, less than 25% occurring once; the ten biggest clones make up roughly 9.1%. The sample taken for sequencing was PBMCs or a T cell subset sorted from them (not recorded which). Receptors originate from an adult woman who had mild COVID-19 (a few samples of this study predate the infection). Cell type and time point are not known.

This sequence joins TRBV23-1 and TRBJ2-3; weak D call: TRBD1 (5 bases). TRBV23-1 is treated as an ORF (open reading frame) with a function not yet certain. This CDR3 comprises 16 residues. V was pared by 0 bases and J by 4 bases, with 14 bases between. This CDR3 is CASSQSVRRVPDTQYF. Written as DNA, the CDR3 is TGCGCCAGCAGTCAATCGGTTCGCAGGGTACCAGATACGCAGTATTTT.

This clonotype was observed a handful of times. The chain's CDR3 is CATTVLRGPRDPLCEQYF. The DNA of the CDR3 is TGTGCCACCACCGTATTAAGGGGTCCACGCGACCCCCTATGCGAGCAGTACTTC. This sequence joins TRBV21-1 and TRBJ2-7; the table calls TRBD1, which could not be checked here. TRBV21-1 is flagged as a pseudogene. The CDR3 contains 18 residues.

The V call is TRBV4-2, the J call TRBJ2-5; D is uncertain. Deletions cut 5 bases from V and 5 bases from J, with 24 bases between. Germline CDR1 LGHNA, CDR2 YNFKEQ. The CDR3 contains 17 residues. CDR3 DNA: TGTGCCAGCAGCAGATCCGTCGCCCAGTCCCGCAGTGAGACCCAGTACTTC. Translating gives CASSRSVAQSRSETQYF.

This sequence joins TRBV11-2 and TRBJ2-7; D remains unclear. CDR3 length: 13 residues. Germline CDR1 is SGHAT and CDR2 is FQNNGV. V gave up 6 bases and J gave up 2 bases, with 11 bases separating them. The CDR3 is CASSISIPYEQYF. Written as DNA, the CDR3 is TGTGCCAGCAGTATAAGTATACCCTACGAGCAGTACTTC.

V is TRBV5-1 and J is TRBJ1-1; the match to TRBD1 covers 10 bases. This CDR3 region has 15 residues. Germline-derived CDR1 and CDR2 are SGHRS and YFSETQ. J gave up 8 bases and V 1 base, and 8 bases lay outside the gene matches. The CDR3 is CASSLWSGQGKEAFF. In nucleotides, the CDR3 is TGCGCCAGCAGCTTGTGGTCGGGACAGGGGAAGGAAGCTTTCTTT.

This clonotype was observed a handful of times. This chain joins TRBV20-1 and TRBJ2-1; TRBD2 agrees at 10 bases. Trimming at V came to 8 bases and at J to 5 bases, leaving 6 bases not matched to a gene. The CDR3 has 13 residues. Germline values: CDR1 DFQATT, CDR2 SNEGSKA (reference sequence). CDR3 nucleotide sequence: TGCAGTACCGGGACTAGCGCCGACAATGAGCAGTTCTTC. Its protein is CSTGTSADNEQFF.

The V call is TRBV5-1, the J call TRBJ1-4, with no clear D. V lost 0 bases to trimming and J lost 8 bases, with 17 bases between them. Germline CDR1 and CDR2: SGHRS and YFSETQ. There are 16 residues in the CDR3. Written as DNA, the CDR3 is TGCGCCAGCAGCTTGGCCGAGGTCACGGCAGGAGAAAAACTGTTTTTT. This sequence encodes CASSLAEVTAGEKLFF.

The sample holds many counts of this clonotype. This chain uses TRBV12-3 or TRBV12-4 with TRBJ1-1, with D unresolved. V was cut by 1 base and J by 11 bases, with 8 bases left in between. The CDR3 has 11 residues. CDR3: CASSLVGSAFF. In DNA, the CDR3 is TGTGCCAGCAGTTTAGTTGGTTCGGCTTTCTTT.